Below, 27 T cell receptor beta chains from the same sample are listed, as sequenced in a study of human T cells and chemical hapten exposure. TCRdb fed the RACE reads into MiXCR, producing one record per CDR3 protein. The profile shows some 84,000 distinct CDR3 sequences, 11% of them singletons. Time point denoted: patch test 3, about 24 weeks after DPC sensitization. Described treatment: therapeutic diphenylcyclopropenone sensitization with weekly scalp DPC. The material sequenced was whole blood, taken in connection with sensitization to the hapten diphenylcyclopropenone (DPC). The source is a woman in her forties or fifties with alopecia areata. Some clones in this sample may be carry-over from other donors' samples.

This clonotype was seen repeatedly, ten times or more. V and J are TRBV12-3 or TRBV12-4 and TRBJ1-2; no clear D gene. This CDR3 region has 12 residues. V lost 3 bases and J 5 bases, leaving 7 bases between the germline ends. CDR3 sequence (DNA): TGTGCCAGCAGTTTCCCAAGATATGGCTACACCTTC. Translated, it gives CASSFPRYGYTF.

This clonotype occurred many times. The chain combines TRBV28 with TRBJ2-3; 9 bases fit TRBD1. The CDR3 extends over 15 amino acids. With V trimmed by 6 bases and J by 5 bases, 9 bases remained unmatched. Germline V lookup: CDR1 MDHEN, CDR2 SYDVKM. DNA of the CDR3: TGTGCCAGCAGCTCCGGACAGGGGCTGGGAGATACGCAGTATTTT. This codes for CASSSGQGLGDTQYF.

This clonotype has a count of ten or more. This chain links TRBV5-8 with TRBJ2-3, with D perhaps being TRBD1 or TRBD2 (5 bases each). The germline gives CDR1 SGHTS, CDR2 YDEGEE. The CDR3 extends over 14 amino acids. V was cut by 0 bases and J by 4 bases, with 9 bases left in between. The CDR3: CASSLVWGSDTQYF. DNA for the CDR3: TGTGCCAGCAGCTTGGTATGGGGGTCAGATACGCAGTATTTT.

This clonotype was found many times. The chain carries TRBV28 and TRBJ2-7; 7 bases align to TRBD1. Germline CDR1 MDHEN, CDR2 SYDVKM. The CDR3 is 13 residues long. The V segment lost 11 bases and the J segment 6 bases; nucleotides outside the gene matches: 13. The CDR3 coding sequence is TGTGCCGCAAGGGGGACAGTCCTTGGCGAGCAGTACTTC. It is translated as CAARGTVLGEQYF.

The chain is built from TRBV28 and TRBJ1-4; D not resolved. Germline CDR1 reads MDHEN; CDR2 reads SYDVKM. The CDR3 runs to 11 residues. Between the trimmed V and J ends, which lost 6 bases and 4 bases, there was a span of 3 bases. CDR3 sequence (DNA): TGTGCCAGCAGGGATAATGAAAAACTGTTTTTT. This sequence encodes CASRDNEKLFF.

This clonotype was observed at least ten times. This chain joins TRBV27 and TRBJ2-1; no firm D call. The CDR3 has 15 amino acids. The germline gives CDR1 MNHEY, CDR2 SMNVEV (reference sequence). Trimming took 7 bases from V and 5 from J, leaving 18 bases between them. CDR3 sequence: CASNGIRREDNEQFF. The CDR3 nucleotides read TGTGCCAGCAACGGTATCCGGAGAGAGGACAATGAGCAGTTCTTC.

This clonotype was counted a few times. The genes are TRBV30 and TRBJ2-1, with D unresolved. The germline V and J ends were trimmed by 5 bases and 13 bases, with 12 bases remaining between them. The germline V gene has CDR1 GTSNPN and CDR2 SVGIG (reference sequence). This CDR3 has 10 residues. This CDR3 reads CAWGERHQFF. DNA of the CDR3: TGTGCCTGGGGGGAAAGACATCAGTTCTTC.

The rearrangement joins TRBV20-1 to TRBJ2-3; D ambiguous. The V end lost 3 bases, the J end lost 4 bases, and 11 bases lay between the germline ends. Looked up from germline, CDR1 is DFQATT and CDR2 is SNEGSKA (reference sequence). This CDR3 contains 13 residues. The CDR3 region has the DNA TGCAGTGCTAGTGGCGGCCGACCAGATACGCAGTATTTT. It translates to CSASGGRPDTQYF.

In its sample, this clonotype was seen many times. The V call is TRBV5-5, the J call TRBJ1-2; D not certain. Germline V gene sequence: CDR1 SGHKS, CDR2 YYEKEE (reference sequence). The ends were cut back, 0 bases at V and 1 base at J, with 10 bases in the middle. The CDR3 is 15 amino acids. CDR3 amino acids: CASSLEPSVNYGYTF. The CDR3 DNA reads TGTGCCAGCAGCTTGGAGCCCAGCGTTAACTATGGCTACACCTTC. The whole variable domain, filled in from reference TRBV5-5 and TRBJ1-2, reads DAGVTQSPTHLIKTRGQQVTLRCSPISGHKSVSWYQQVLGQGPQFIFQYYEKEERGRGNFPDRFSARQFPNYSSELNVNALLLGDSALYLCASSLEPSVNYGYTFGSGTRLTVV.

This clonotype was detected only a few times. The genes are TRBV6-1 and TRBJ2-1, with D possibly being TRBD1 (6 bases). Per the germline V gene, CDR1 is MNHNS and CDR2 is SASEGT. V dropped 3 bases and J dropped 6 bases, with 9 bases sitting between them. The CDR3 has 13 amino acids. CDR3 loop: CASSEWTANEQFF. The CDR3 nucleotides read TGTGCCAGCAGTGAGTGGACAGCCAATGAGCAGTTCTTC.

The V gene is TRBV27, the J gene TRBJ2-1; the match to TRBD2 covers 13 bases. Germline lookup yields CDR1 MNHEY and CDR2 SMNVEV (reference sequence). This CDR3 has 16 amino acids. The ends lost 5 bases at V and 7 bases at J; junction bases unmatched: 8. CDR3 sequence reads: CASSLGTSGRGNEQFF. The CDR3 DNA sequence: TGTGCCAGCAGTCTTGGAACTAGCGGGAGGGGAAATGAGCAGTTCTTC.

This clonotype was found many times. The CDR3 sequence: CSVSPRGGHYGYTF. CDR3 sequence (DNA): TGCAGCGTCTCCCCTAGAGGGGGTCACTATGGCTACACCTTC. J is TRBJ1-2 and V is TRBV29-1; D might be TRBD1 (6 bases). Trimming took off 6 bases at V and 3 bases at J, with 17 bases between the two ends. The CDR3 runs to 14 residues. CDR1 and CDR2 from the germline V gene are SQVTM and ANQGSEA.

This clonotype appeared many times. J is TRBJ2-1 and V is TRBV27, with no clear D. Between the trimmed V and J ends, which lost 8 bases and 5 bases, there was a span of 16 bases. The CDR3 runs to 14 residues. The germline V gene encodes CDR1 MNHEY and CDR2 SMNVEV (reference sequence). The CDR3 DNA is TGTGCCAGCTCCGGGCTTACTATGCACAATGAGCAGTTCTTC. Its translation is CASSGLTMHNEQFF.

The chain joins TRBV29-1 to TRBJ2-1, with 11 bases identical to TRBD2. This CDR3 is built from 14 residues. CDR1 is SQVTM, CDR2 ANQGSEA, per germline. V gave up 2 bases and J gave up 6 bases; unmatched junction bases: 3. The CDR3 region has the DNA TGCAGCGTTGAAAGACTAGCGGGACGCAATGAGCAGTTCTTC. This gives the protein CSVERLAGRNEQFF.

This clonotype was seen ten or more times. This chain uses TRBV11-2 with TRBJ1-1, with 10 positions matching TRBD1. This CDR3 has 15 amino acids. With 4 bases clipped from V and 5 bases from J, the junction kept 7 bases outside the gene matches. Germline V gene data show CDR1 as SGHAT and CDR2 as FQNNGV. The CDR3 DNA sequence: TGTGCCAGCAGCTCATATGGGACAGGGGTAACTGAAGCTTTCTTT. Translated, it gives CASSSYGTGVTEAFF.

This clonotype was observed many times. Mismatch with germline at one junction end may stem from a read error. The rearrangement uses TRBV10-3 and TRBJ2-7; a possible D gene is TRBD2 (5 bases). CDR3 length equals 19 residues. The germline CDR1 and CDR2 sequences are ENHRY and SYGVKD. The CDR3 sequence: CAITLRSGARTSHFLLCRF. The CDR3 DNA reads as TGTGCCATCACCTTAAGGTCCGGCGCCAGGACTTCACATTTTCTCCTATGCAGATTC.

The sample holds a few counts of this clonotype. CDR3 bases: TGTGCCAGCAGTGACCGACAGGGAATGGAAGCTTTCTTT. Its translation: CASSDRQGMEAFF. The V call is TRBV6-1, the J call TRBJ1-1; the match to TRBD1 covers 7 bases. The germline gives CDR1 MNHNS, CDR2 SASEGT. V lost 3 bases, J lost 8 bases, and 6 bases stayed unmatched. The CDR3 runs 13 residues.

This clonotype has a handful of counts. The gene calls are TRBV6-6 and TRBJ2-6, with unresolved D. Germline values: CDR1 MNHNY, CDR2 SVGAGI (reference sequence). V was pared by 7 bases and J by 5 bases, with 15 bases between. The CDR3 is made up of 15 amino acids. The CDR3 here is CASTSSSVRANVLTF. DNA for the CDR3: TGTGCCAGCACCTCCTCCTCCGTAAGGGCCAACGTCCTGACTTTC.

This chain joins TRBV2 and TRBJ1-6; no reliable D call. Trimming cost V 0 bases and J 8 bases, with 5 bases left between them. There are 13 residues in the CDR3. Germline V lookup: CDR1 SNHLY, CDR2 FYNNEI. Written as DNA, the CDR3 is TGTGCCAGCAGTGAAGCGAGGGATTCACCCCTCCACTTT. Encoded protein: CASSEARDSPLHF.

Many counts were recorded for this clonotype. The V gene is TRBV29-1, the J gene TRBJ1-5, with unresolved D. The V and J ends lost 4 bases and 0 bases respectively, with 4 bases between them. Germline loops: CDR1 SQVTM, CDR2 ANQGSEA. The CDR3 covers 12 residues. This CDR3 reads CSVAASNQPQHF. In DNA form, the CDR3 reads TGCAGCGTTGCAGCTAGCAATCAGCCCCAGCATTTT.

This clonotype was counted a few times. The genes are TRBV5-1 and TRBJ2-7, with D perhaps matching TRBD1 (5 bases). Germline V gene sequence: CDR1 SGHRS, CDR2 YFSETQ. This CDR3 is 14 amino acids long. V lost 0 bases and J lost 6, with 13 bases in between. The CDR3, as DNA: TGCGCCAGCAGCTTGGCGGCAGGGTTGCGCGAGCAGTACTTC. Its protein product is CASSLAAGLREQYF.

This clonotype was picked up a small number of times. The chain carries TRBV6-2 or TRBV6-3 and TRBJ2-3, with a possible D match to TRBD2 (5 bases). Trimming cost V 0 bases and J 2 bases, with 9 bases left between them. This CDR3 has 15 amino acids. In germline, CDR1 is MNHEY, CDR2 SVGEGT. In DNA, the CDR3 is TGTGCCAGCAGTTACTCGACGGGGTACACAGATACGCAGTATTTT. Its protein product is CASSYSTGYTDTQYF.

V is TRBV5-4 and J is TRBJ2-3, with TRBD2 identical over 15 bases. The junction had 4 bases not matched to a gene; V was cut back by 3 bases and J by 8 bases. CDR1 is SGHNT, CDR2 YYREEE, per germline (reference sequence). The CDR3 length is 15 residues. Here the CDR3 reads CASSSGLAGGGTQYF. CDR3 nucleotides: TGTGCCAGCAGCTCGGGACTAGCGGGAGGAGGTACGCAGTATTTT.

The chain employs TRBV7-2 and TRBJ2-1; 13 nucleotides match TRBD2. After removal of 1 base from V and 3 bases from J, the junction contained 3 bases not matched to a gene. This CDR3 spans 17 amino acids. Germline V CDR1 and CDR2: SGHTA, FQGNSA. The CDR3 sequence is CASSLGTSGRLYNEQFF. CDR3 coding DNA: TGTGCCAGCAGCTTAGGGACTAGCGGGAGACTCTACAATGAGCAGTTCTTC.

This clonotype was detected many times. This sequence joins TRBV4-2 and TRBJ2-1, with 11 bases identical to TRBD1. CDR3 length equals 15 residues. Unmatched junction bases numbered 9, after V lost 6 bases and J lost 8 bases. The V gene's germline CDR1 is LGHNA and CDR2 YNFKEQ. The CDR3 spells CASRYGPGQGDEQFF. CDR3 nucleotide sequence: TGTGCCAGCAGGTATGGCCCGGGACAGGGGGATGAGCAGTTCTTC.

This clonotype was seen ten or more times. This chain connects TRBV28 to TRBJ2-7; 10 nucleotides match TRBD2. V lost 6 bases, J lost 4 bases, and 9 bases stayed unmatched. Germline CDR1 MDHEN, CDR2 SYDVKM. There are 15 residues in the CDR3. CDR3 DNA: TGTGCCAGCAGAGAGCGGCTAGCGGGGGCTTACGAGCAGTACTTC. It yields the protein CASRERLAGAYEQYF.

In its sample, this clonotype was seen a few times. V gene TRBV9 combines with J gene TRBJ2-5; D is unclear. Trimming removed 0 bases from V and 4 bases from J, with 4 bases in between. The CDR3 extends over 12 amino acids. Germline V gives CDR1 SGDLS, CDR2 YYNGEE. CDR3 nucleotide sequence: TGTGCCAGCAGCGTAGAGGGAGAGACCCAGTACTTC. Translating gives CASSVEGETQYF.